The 29 T cell receptor beta chains presented below share a single source sample, sequenced in a study of CD8+CD57+ T cells in acquired aplastic anemia. Template material for TCR beta VDJ and CDR3 profiling consisted of genomic DNA. MiXCR was run by TCRdb on the reads, yielding one entry per CDR3 protein. This sample yields some 150,000 distinct CDR3 sequences, of which 60% to 80% are seen a single time; 35% to 60% belongs to the top ten. Sequencing involved patients with CD8+CD57+ cell expansion previously shown by flow cytometry. Sample: sorted CD4+, CD8+, or CD8+CD57+ T cells (not recorded which) from PBMCs. The receptors shown here come from a human donor with aplastic anemia.

On this clonotype: At one boundary the junction diverges from the germline segment, which might be a read error. The chain carries TRBV7-2 and TRBJ2-7; D perhaps matches TRBD1 (5 bases). In germline, CDR1 is SGHTA, CDR2 FQGNSA. This CDR3 comprises 14 residues. The DNA of the CDR3 is TGTGCCGGCAGCACCCCGACAGAATTCAAGGAGCAGTACTTC. Translation: CAGSTPTEFKEQYF.

The V call is TRBV6-1, the J call TRBJ2-5; D is tentatively TRBD1 or TRBD2 (5 bases each). Trimming shortened V by 7 bases and J by 5 bases, and 20 bases separated the two germline ends. CDR1 and CDR2 from the germline V gene are MNHNS and SASEGT. The length of the CDR3 is 15 residues. This CDR3 is CASKPRDQWGETQYF. The DNA of the CDR3 is TGTGCCAGCAAACCCCGGGACCAATGGGGGGAGACCCAGTACTTC.

The chain's CDR3 is CASSLVAEYYEQYF. DNA of the CDR3: TGTGCCAGCAGCTTAGTCGCAGAATATTACGAGCAGTACTTC. The rearrangement uses TRBV7-2 and TRBJ2-7; D gene ambiguous. V lost 1 base and J 4 bases, leaving 11 bases between the germline ends. Germline V CDR1 and CDR2: SGHTA, FQGNSA. CDR3 length equals 14 residues.

The chain couples TRBV20-1 to TRBJ1-5, with D uncertain. Trimming removed 0 bases at V and 5 bases at J, with 11 bases between. The CDR3 spans 14 residues. CDR1 DFQATT and CDR2 SNEGSKA come from the germline V gene (reference sequence). The CDR3 region has the DNA TGCAGTGCTAGAGAGGCAGGTCTAGATCAGCCCCAGCATTTT. This sequence encodes CSAREAGLDQPQHF.

Comments on this clonotype: Germline and junction disagree at one end, which may indicate a read error. V gene TRBV7-2 combines with J gene TRBJ2-1; 7 bases agree with TRBD1. Germline V gene data show CDR1 as SGHTA and CDR2 as FQGNSA. There are 16 residues in the CDR3. In nucleotides, the CDR3 is TGTGCCAGCAGCCCCACGGACAGGAGCTCCTACGATGAGCAGTTCTTC. As protein: CASSPTDRSSYDEQFF.

This clonotype was detected only a few times. The chain joins TRBV5-6 to TRBJ2-7, with TRBD1 matching over 7 bases. V was clipped by 4 bases and J by 0 bases; unmatched bases: 10. Germline V lookup: CDR1 SGHDT, CDR2 YYEEEE. This CDR3 region has 16 residues. CDR3 nucleotide sequence: TGTGCCAGCAGCCTTCATCCGGGACAGACCTCCTACGAGCAGTACTTC. Its translation is CASSLHPGQTSYEQYF.

The chain's CDR3 is CASSETAYGYTF. In DNA, the CDR3 is TGTGCCAGCAGTGAAACGGCCTATGGCTACACCTTC. The V and J genes are TRBV2 and TRBJ1-2, with D unclear. This CDR3 has 12 amino acids. Looked up from germline, CDR1 is SNHLY and CDR2 is FYNNEI. V shed 2 bases and J shed 4 bases, with 5 bases lying between them.

The chain employs TRBV20-1 and TRBJ2-7, with D uncertain. The length of the CDR3 is 11 residues. CDR1 and CDR2 from the germline V gene are DFQATT and SNEGSKA (reference sequence). Trimming stripped 7 bases from V and 6 bases from J, with 13 bases between. The CDR3 reads CSVQLPSEQYF. The CDR3 nucleotides read TGCAGTGTGCAGCTCCCCTCCGAGCAGTACTTC.

The chain couples TRBV6-1 to TRBJ2-7; D not resolved. The germline gives CDR1 MNHNS, CDR2 SASEGT. The V end was cut by 2 bases, the J end by 3 bases, with 2 bases between. The CDR3 spans 11 residues. CDR3 protein: CASSEFYEQYF. CDR3 bases: TGTGCCAGCAGTGAATTCTACGAGCAGTACTTC.

Here the CDR3 DNA reads TGTGCCACCAGCAGAGACTACCGAAATCAGCCCCAGCATTTT. It specifies CATSRDYRNQPQHF. The chain links TRBV15 to TRBJ1-5, with D unresolved. Germline V gene data show CDR1 as LNHNV and CDR2 as YYDKDF (reference sequence). The CDR3 runs 14 residues. Trimming stripped 0 bases from V and 4 bases from J, with 7 bases between.

The genes are TRBV9 and TRBJ2-3, with D possibly TRBD1 on 5 matching bases. V was clipped by 3 bases and J by 1 base, with 9 bases between them. Germline CDR1 is SGDLS and CDR2 is YYNGEE. The CDR3 has 14 amino acids. CDR3 nucleotide sequence: TGTGCCAGCAGCGCGCTAGGGGGCACAGATACGCAGTATTTT. Translating it yields CASSALGGTDTQYF.

This clonotype was detected only once. The chain recombines TRBV7-9 with TRBJ2-1, with 8 nucleotides matching TRBD2. The CDR3 length is 16 residues. The ends lost 0 bases at V and 8 bases at J; junction bases unmatched: 9. Germline CDR1 reads SEHNR; CDR2 reads FQNEAQ (reference sequence). This CDR3 reads CASSLAPGLVYDEQFF. The CDR3 coding sequence is TGTGCCAGCAGCTTAGCACCGGGACTAGTTTATGATGAGCAGTTCTTC.

CDR3 coding DNA: TGTGCCAGCAGCCCGACTAGCGCCTACGAGCAGTACTTC. Protein product: CASSPTSAYEQYF. This sequence joins TRBV7-9 and TRBJ2-7; 8 bases are shared with TRBD2. The length of the CDR3 is 13 residues. The J segment lost 2 bases and the V segment lost 5 bases, leaving 2 bases of the junction unmatched. Germline lookup yields CDR1 SEHNR and CDR2 FQNEAQ (reference sequence).

The V and J genes are TRBV15 and TRBJ1-2; possibly TRBD1 for D (6 bases). This CDR3 region has 14 residues. Looked up from germline, CDR1 is LNHNV and CDR2 is YYDKDF (reference sequence). V gave up 6 bases and J gave up 4 bases, with 15 bases separating them. CDR3 bases: TGTGCCACCAGTCCACAGGGATCTGGCTATGGCTACACCTTC. Encoded protein: CATSPQGSGYGYTF. Drawing the rest from reference TRBV15 and TRBJ1-2, the complete variable domain is DAMVIQNPRYQVTQFGKPVTLSCSQTLNHNVMYWYQQKSSQAPKLLFHYYDKDFNNEADTPDNFQSRRPNTSFCFLDIRSPGLGDTAMYLCATSPQGSGYGYTFGSGTRLTVV.

The V gene is TRBV5-1, the J gene TRBJ2-7; TRBD2 agrees at 12 bases. This CDR3 region has 14 residues. Losses at the gene ends were 7 bases for V and 6 bases for J; bases not matched to a gene: 8. The germline V gene has CDR1 SGHRS and CDR2 YFSETQ. The CDR3 DNA is TGCGCCAGCGGACGACTAGCGGGAGTCGGCGAGCAGTACTTC. This translates into CASGRLAGVGEQYF.

V and J are TRBV7-6 and TRBJ2-7, with TRBD2 as a possible D gene (5 bases). V shed 0 bases and J shed 2 bases, with 11 bases lying between them. The CDR3 is 15 residues long. Germline V gene sequence: CDR1 SGHVS, CDR2 FNYEAQ. The CDR3 DNA sequence: TGTGCCAGCAGCTTAGCTACGGACGGGGCCTACGAGCAGTACTTC. Translated, it gives CASSLATDGAYEQYF.

To note about this clonotype: A single base separates this from a much larger clone, so it may be a read error. The chain is built from TRBV6-6 and TRBJ1-1; 9 positions agree with TRBD1. CDR1 and CDR2 from the germline V gene are MNHNY and SVGAGI (reference sequence). The CDR3 is 15 amino acids. The J segment lost 7 bases and the V segment lost 3 bases, leaving 9 bases of the junction unmatched. The CDR3 DNA sequence: TGTGCCAGCAGTTATCTCCGACAGGGGGTCAATGAAGCTTTCTTT. The encoded protein is CASSYLRQGVNEAFF.

The V and J genes are TRBV20-1 and TRBJ2-5; D uncertain. V dropped 1 base and J dropped 5 bases, with 14 bases sitting between them. This CDR3 is built from 14 residues. The germline CDR1 and CDR2 sequences are DFQATT and SNEGSKA (reference sequence). Here the CDR3 DNA reads TGCAGTGCTAGAGGACCGGACCCGACGGAGACCCAGTACTTC. It codes for CSARGPDPTETQYF.

This chain joins TRBV7-2 and TRBJ2-2; a possible D gene is TRBD1 (6 bases). Germline assignment: CDR1 SGHTA and CDR2 FQGNSA. CDR3 length: 14 residues. The V end was cut by 4 bases, the J end by 5 bases, with 11 bases between. CDR3 region: CASSSWGPTGELFF. Here the CDR3 DNA reads TGTGCCAGCAGCTCATGGGGGCCAACCGGGGAGCTGTTTTTT.

This chain uses TRBV7-2 with TRBJ2-1; 10 bases agree with TRBD2. The germline CDR1 and CDR2 sequences are SGHTA and FQGNSA. The junction had 5 bases not matched to a gene; V was cut back by 1 base and J by 8 bases. The CDR3 loop spans 15 amino acids. The DNA of the CDR3 is TGTGCCAGCAGCTTAGGGCTAGCGGGAGTGGATGAGCAGTTCTTC. Protein sequence: CASSLGLAGVDEQFF.

This chain joins TRBV6-6 and TRBJ1-5; D may be TRBD1 (5 bases). This CDR3 has 16 residues. V dropped 0 bases and J dropped 4 bases, with 13 bases sitting between them. The germline gives CDR1 MNHNY, CDR2 SVGAGI (reference sequence). The CDR3 here is CASSYSGRQGNQPQHF. DNA of the CDR3: TGTGCCAGCAGTTACTCGGGAAGGCAGGGTAATCAGCCCCAGCATTTT.

This clonotype showed up just a few times. Given a much more abundant clone one base away, this may be a read error. The V gene is TRBV7-8, the J gene TRBJ2-5, with D perhaps given as TRBD1 or TRBD2 (5 bases each). Germline assignment: CDR1 SGHVS and CDR2 FQNEAQ. The CDR3 totals 17 residues. CDR3 in DNA: TGTGCCAGCAGAAAAGGGAAATTAGACGGGGCCCAAAAGACCCAGTACTTC. Encoded protein: CASRKGKLDGAQKTQYF.

This chain links TRBV7-2 with TRBJ1-1, with TRBD1 matching over 8 bases. The CDR3 has 14 residues. Germline CDR1 reads SGHTA; CDR2 reads FQGNSA. The V segment lost 5 bases and the J segment 2 bases; nucleotides outside the gene matches: 4. The CDR3 spells CASSEGTGNTEAFF. The CDR3, as DNA: TGTGCCAGCAGCGAAGGGACAGGAAACACTGAAGCTTTCTTT.

The chain couples TRBV24-1 to TRBJ2-2; no clear D gene. Germline V gives CDR1 KGHDR, CDR2 SFDVKD. Trimming cost V 0 bases and J 5 bases, with 0 bases left between them. This CDR3 comprises 12 residues. CDR3: CATSDLTGELFF. The CDR3 DNA is TGTGCCACCAGTGATTTGACCGGGGAGCTGTTTTTT.

V usage is TRBV7-3 and J usage is TRBJ2-5; D gene unclear. The length of the CDR3 is 13 residues. Deletions cut 5 bases from V and 3 bases from J, with 10 bases between. Germline CDR1 SGHTA, CDR2 FQGTGA. The CDR3 nucleotides read TGTGCCAGCAGCCCTGGGCGTAAAGAGACCCAGTACTTC. Its translation is CASSPGRKETQYF.

The V gene is TRBV5-1, the J gene TRBJ2-5; D ambiguous. The CDR3 sequence is 14 residues long. CDR1 and CDR2 from the germline V gene are SGHRS and YFSETQ. Deletions cut 0 bases from V and 5 bases from J, with 11 bases between. CDR3 in DNA: TGCGCCAGCAGCTTGGCGGTACCCTGGGAGACCCAGTACTTC. The encoded protein is CASSLAVPWETQYF.

This clonotype was seen only a few times. The V and J genes are TRBV29-1 and TRBJ1-1, with TRBD1 matching 8 bases. V shed 5 bases and J 10 bases; nucleotides not matched to a gene: 9. Germline CDR1 reads SQVTM; CDR2 reads ANQGSEA. CDR3 length equals 12 residues. The CDR3 sequence is CSVPGTGPGAFF. In DNA form, the CDR3 reads TGCAGCGTTCCGGGGACAGGCCCGGGAGCTTTCTTT.

Worth noting for this clonotype: A read error may produce the germline difference seen at one junction end. The chain recombines TRBV27 with TRBJ1-1; D is unclear. Germline V lookup: CDR1 MNHEY, CDR2 SMNVEV (reference sequence). The CDR3 has 11 residues. The DNA for the CDR3 is TGTGTCAGCAGTTACGGACCTGAAGCTTTCTTT. This encodes CVSSYGPEAFF.

This clonotype appeared a few times. This sequence joins TRBV6-2 or TRBV6-3 and TRBJ1-2; 11 bases are shared with TRBD1. Germline CDR1 reads MNHEY; CDR2 reads SVGEGT. This CDR3 has 16 residues. Trimming took 0 bases from V and 3 from J; bases not matched to a gene: 3. In DNA form, the CDR3 reads TGTGCCAGCAGTTACTCGAGGACAGGGGGCGACTATGGCTACACCTTC. Translating gives CASSYSRTGGDYGYTF.